The 20 T cell receptor beta chains in this list originate from one sample, sequenced in a study of graft-versus-host responses after intestinal transplantation. TCRdb's copy holds only in-frame clones and misses some; the assay was immunoSEQ multiplex PCR. The table records tens of thousands of clones, more than 80% of them present only once. This specimen consisted of PBMCs, obtained about 93 weeks after intestinal transplant. Every receptor here comes from a human patient who received an intestinal transplant, so some T cells may come from the graft donor.

This chain joins TRBV7-2 and TRBJ2-7, with 11 bases fitting TRBD1. The CDR3 is made up of 16 amino acids. Germline CDR1 reads SGHTA; CDR2 reads FQGNSA. J gave up 4 bases and V 0 bases, and 5 bases lay outside the gene matches. This CDR3 reads CASSLAAGTGGYEQYF. The CDR3 region has the DNA TGTGCCAGCAGCTTAGCCGCCGGGACAGGGGGTTACGAGCAGTACTTC.

CDR3 nucleotide sequence: TGCGCCAGCAGCGACCGGACAGGGGGTCTTTGGGTGAACACTGAAGCTTTCTTT. Translated, it gives CASSDRTGGLWVNTEAFF. This sequence joins TRBV5-1 and TRBJ1-1; 10 bases line up with TRBD1. The ends lost 4 bases at V and 0 bases at J; junction bases unmatched: 12. The germline gives CDR1 SGHRS, CDR2 YFSETQ. This CDR3 has 18 amino acids.

The rearrangement links TRBV25-1 to TRBJ2-1, with TRBD2 identical over 15 bases. Germline CDR1 is MGHDK and CDR2 is SYGVNS. Unmatched junction bases numbered 2, after V lost 2 bases and J lost 9 bases. The CDR3 is made up of 15 amino acids. CDR3 bases: TGTGCCAGCAGTGAAGGACTAGCGGGGGGGCGTGAGCAGTTCTTC. This encodes CASSEGLAGGREQFF.

The chain employs TRBV30 and TRBJ1-5; D remains unclear. CDR1 and CDR2 from the germline V gene are GTSNPN and SVGIG (reference sequence). Trimming pared 5 bases from V and 0 bases from J, leaving 11 bases between. The length of the CDR3 is 14 residues. The CDR3 here is CAWGRQYSNQPQHF. The CDR3 DNA follows: TGTGCCTGGGGGCGGCAGTATAGCAATCAGCCCCAGCATTTT.

The chain uses TRBV5-1 and TRBJ2-7; D remains unclear. Germline CDR1 reads SGHRS; CDR2 reads YFSETQ. Trimming left V 4 bases short and J 0 bases short, with 5 bases between. The CDR3 is 12 residues long. The CDR3 DNA reads as TGCGCCAGCAGCATGCCCTCCTACGAGCAGTACTTC. It encodes CASSMPSYEQYF.

The chain carries TRBV27 and TRBJ2-7, with D unresolved. The germline V gene has CDR1 MNHEY and CDR2 SMNVEV (reference sequence). This CDR3 region has 14 residues. With 5 bases removed from V and 0 bases from J, the gap between germline ends came to 11 bases. The CDR3 is CASSLSHSSYEQYF. Written as DNA, the CDR3 is TGTGCCAGCAGTCTTTCTCATTCCTCCTACGAGCAGTACTTC.

The chain links TRBV19 to TRBJ2-3; TRBD1 matches at 9 bases. CDR3 length equals 16 residues. Germline-derived CDR1 and CDR2 are LNHDA and SQIVND (reference sequence). V lost 5 bases to trimming and J lost 2 bases; unmatched junction nucleotides: 8. Here the CDR3 DNA reads TGTGCCAGTAGTGTGCCGGGACAGGGACTCACAGATACGCAGTATTTT. This sequence encodes CASSVPGQGLTDTQYF.

The chain has TRBV9 and TRBJ2-1; weak D call: TRBD2 (5 bases). The CDR3 totals 14 residues. Germline CDR1 reads SGDLS; CDR2 reads YYNGEE. Trimming left V 0 bases short and J 10 bases short, with 14 bases between. CDR3 DNA: TGTGCCAGCAGCGTAGCTTCAGGAACGGGGGAGCAGTTCTTC. This gives the protein CASSVASGTGEQFF.

The rearrangement links TRBV5-1 to TRBJ1-2; tentatively, D is TRBD1 (5 bases). CDR3 length: 15 residues. The V end was cut by 0 bases, the J end by 5 bases, with 14 bases between. From germline, CDR1 is SGHRS and CDR2 YFSETQ. In nucleotides, the CDR3 is TGCGCCAGCAGCTTGGAGGCCGGGGGAGGTTATGGCTACACCTTC. This translates into CASSLEAGGGYGYTF.

The gene calls are TRBV29-1 and TRBJ1-2; the match to TRBD1 covers 8 bases. In germline, CDR1 is SQVTM, CDR2 ANQGSEA. This CDR3 comprises 13 residues. The V segment lost 5 bases and the J segment 7 bases; nucleotides outside the gene matches: 9. DNA for the CDR3: TGCAGCGTTTCCCAGGGGGCGTCCTCTGGCTACACCTTC. This translates into CSVSQGASSGYTF.

This sequence joins TRBV2 and TRBJ2-4, with 7 bases fitting TRBD1. CDR3 length: 13 amino acids. Germline values: CDR1 SNHLY, CDR2 FYNNEI. Unmatched junction bases numbered 3, after V lost 4 bases and J lost 6 bases. The CDR3: CASSGGQTNIQYF. CDR3 DNA: TGTGCCAGCAGTGGGGGACAGACAAACATTCAGTACTTC.

This clone showed up just a few times. This sequence joins TRBV30 and TRBJ1-1; possibly TRBD1 for D (5 bases). This CDR3 has 11 amino acids. V dropped 5 bases and J dropped 5 bases, with 9 bases sitting between them. In germline, CDR1 is GTSNPN, CDR2 SVGIG (reference sequence). CDR3 region: CAWGTVTEAFF. The CDR3 coding sequence is TGTGCCTGGGGGACGGTGACTGAAGCTTTCTTT.

The chain couples TRBV5-6 to TRBJ1-5, with no clear D. Germline V gene lookup returns CDR1 SGHDT and CDR2 YYEEEE. This CDR3 has 14 residues. V was clipped by 2 bases and J by 6 bases, with 12 bases between them. This chain's CDR3 is CASSLAPGGQPQHF. DNA for the CDR3: TGTGCCAGCAGCTTAGCCCCCGGCGGTCAGCCCCAGCATTTT.

The chain joins TRBV7-9 to TRBJ1-1, with 8 positions matching TRBD1. Germline CDR1 SEHNR, CDR2 FQNEAQ (reference sequence). The CDR3 sequence is 14 residues long. V shed 5 bases, J shed 4 bases, and the junction held 6 bases outside the gene matches. CDR3 coding DNA: TGTGCCAGCAGCCCTGCACAGGGGGTCACTGAAGCTTTCTTT. As protein: CASSPAQGVTEAFF.

The chain couples TRBV29-1 to TRBJ1-1; D uncertain. The CDR3 contains 12 residues. Trimming cost V 4 bases and J 4 bases, with 10 bases left between them. Germline loops: CDR1 SQVTM, CDR2 ANQGSEA. CDR3 in amino acids: CSVAGDGTEAFF. For the CDR3, the DNA is TGCAGCGTTGCTGGGGATGGCACTGAAGCTTTCTTT. Looking up the rest from reference TRBV29-1 and TRBJ1-1 gives the full variable domain: SAVISQKPSRDICQRGTSLTIQCQVDSQVTMMFWYRQQPGQSLTLIATANQGSEATYESGFVIDKFPISRPNLTFSTLTVSNMSPEDSSIYLCSVAGDGTEAFFGQGTRLTVV.

The chain employs TRBV6-5 and TRBJ2-7; 7 nucleotides agree with TRBD1. CDR1 MNHEY and CDR2 SVGAGI come from the germline V gene. The CDR3 is made up of 15 amino acids. With V trimmed by 4 bases and J by 3 bases, 9 bases remained unmatched. DNA of the CDR3: TGTGCCAGCAGTTGGGGGACAGCCCCGGGCTACGAGCAGTACTTC. It specifies CASSWGTAPGYEQYF.

The genes are TRBV21-1 and TRBJ2-2; the table's D gene call, TRBD1, was not cross checked with the DNA. TRBV21-1 is assigned pseudogene status. The CDR3 length is 15 residues. The CDR3 loop reads CASRGDRGAPGELFF. The DNA for the CDR3 is TGTGCCAGCAGAGGGGACAGGGGGGCGCCCGGGGAGCTGTTTTTT.

The rearrangement joins TRBV5-5 to TRBJ1-2; 7 bases are shared with TRBD1. The CDR3 sequence is 13 residues long. With 5 bases clipped from V and 4 bases from J, the junction kept 5 bases outside the gene matches. CDR1 SGHKS and CDR2 YYEKEE come from the germline V gene (reference sequence). CDR3 coding DNA: TGTGCCAGCAGGACCGGGACAGTCTATGGCTACACCTTC. Protein sequence: CASRTGTVYGYTF. The complete variable domain, with remaining parts taken from reference TRBV5-5 and TRBJ1-2, reads DAGVTQSPTHLIKTRGQQVTLRCSPISGHKSVSWYQQVLGQGPQFIFQYYEKEERGRGNFPDRFSARQFPNYSSELNVNALLLGDSALYLCASRTGTVYGYTFGSGTRLTVV.

J is TRBJ2-2 and V is TRBV12-5; D is ambiguous. The CDR3 runs 15 residues. Germline V gene sequence: CDR1 LGHNT, CDR2 FRNRAP. The V end was cut by 6 bases, the J end by 6 bases, with 17 bases between. CDR3 residues: CASGSPWQSPGELFF. DNA for the CDR3: TGTGCTAGTGGCTCTCCCTGGCAATCACCCGGGGAGCTGTTTTTT.

Written as DNA, the CDR3 is TGTGCCAGCAGGAGACAGGGGGCTAGTGGCTACACCTTC. This translates into CASRRQGASGYTF. The V call is TRBV27, the J call TRBJ1-2, with 10 bases fitting TRBD1. This CDR3 comprises 13 residues. J gave up 7 bases and V 6 bases, and 5 bases lay outside the gene matches. Germline loops: CDR1 MNHEY, CDR2 SMNVEV (reference sequence).